Each of the 27 T cell receptor beta chains below was sequenced from the same sample in a study of blood T cell repertoires in COVID-19. This table comes from immunoSEQ multiplex PCR, and its TCRdb copy is limited to in-frame clones, with some not included. The sample gives 300,000 to 400,000 clones, around 91% of which show up once; less than 3.5% is in the top ten. The sequencing sample was made of peripheral blood. The receptors originated from a woman aged 18-29 years who had recovered from COVID-19.

This sequence joins TRBV7-2 and TRBJ1-1; the D gene is possibly TRBD1 (5 bases). This CDR3 region has 14 residues. The V end lost 1 base, the J end lost 4 bases, and 10 bases lay between the germline ends. Germline loops: CDR1 SGHTA, CDR2 FQGNSA. CDR3 loop: CASSLVPGLTEAFF. The CDR3, as DNA: TGTGCCAGCAGCTTAGTTCCAGGGCTCACTGAAGCTTTCTTT.

The table lists this clone with a count of one. The rearrangement joins TRBV18 to TRBJ1-1; TRBD1 agrees at 9 bases. The CDR3 is 16 residues long. Germline CDR1 is KGHSH and CDR2 is LQKENI. J lost 1 base, V lost 0 bases, and 3 bases had no gene match. CDR3 in amino acids: CASSPPDRGENTEAFF. DNA for the CDR3: TGTGCCAGCTCACCACCTGACAGGGGGGAGAACACTGAAGCTTTCTTT.

The J gene is TRBJ1-2, the V gene TRBV19; 10 bases are a match to TRBD1. V trimming: 9 bases; J trimming: 2 bases; junction bases outside the gene matches: 15. The V gene's germline CDR1 is LNHDA and CDR2 SQIVND (reference sequence). The CDR3 totals 17 residues. CDR3 nucleotide sequence: TGTGCCAGCGTGGGAGGGGAGACAGGGGGCTTAAACTATGGCTACACCTTC. Its protein is CASVGGETGGLNYGYTF.

The chain uses TRBV19 and TRBJ2-1, with no clear D. The germline CDR1 and CDR2 sequences are LNHDA and SQIVND (reference sequence). V lost 6 bases and J lost 9, with 15 bases in between. This CDR3 region has 13 residues. In DNA, the CDR3 is TGTGCCAGTAGCGCACTACAAGGATCTGAGCAGTTCTTC. It codes for CASSALQGSEQFF.

This chain links TRBV14 with TRBJ2-6; TRBD2 matches at 7 bases. Per germline, CDR1 SGHDN and CDR2 FVKESK. The ends lost 10 bases at V and 5 bases at J; junction bases unmatched: 20. The CDR3 is 18 amino acids. Here the CDR3 DNA reads TGTGCCATTCCGAGGTTGGGGGGGAGATTAGGAAGGGCCAACGTCCTGACTTTC. The encoded protein is CAIPRLGGRLGRANVLTF.

This chain links TRBV18 with TRBJ2-7, with unresolved D. The CDR3 loop spans 13 amino acids. Germline CDR1 KGHSH, CDR2 LQKENI. The V gene lost 0 bases and the J gene lost 7 bases, with 10 bases spanning the gap. CDR3 in amino acids: CASSPPISREQYV. The DNA for the CDR3 is TGTGCCAGCTCACCACCGATATCTAGGGAGCAGTACGTC.

V is TRBV7-9 and J is TRBJ2-2; TRBD2 agrees at 7 bases. The trim removed 3 bases at V and 2 bases at J, leaving 6 bases unmatched. The CDR3 runs 16 residues. CDR1 is SEHNR, CDR2 FQNEAQ, per germline (reference sequence). CDR3 sequence (DNA): TGTGCCAGCAGCTTCAGCGGGACGGTCAACACCGGGGAGCTGTTTTTT. It is translated as CASSFSGTVNTGELFF.

The CDR3 bases are TGTGCCAGCAGCCCGCAGGGGCTCGTCACTGAAGCTTTCTTT. This encodes CASSPQGLVTEAFF. The chain couples TRBV11-3 to TRBJ1-1, with D possibly TRBD1 on 6 matching bases. Trimming removed 5 bases at V and 4 bases at J, with 14 bases between. Germline V lookup: CDR1 SGHNT, CDR2 YENEEA. The CDR3 is made up of 14 amino acids. Based on the CDR3 plus reference TRBV11-3 and TRBJ1-1, the full variable domain is EAGVVQSPRYKIIEKKQPVAFWCNPISGHNTLYWYLQNLGQGPELLIRYENEEAVDDSQLPKDRFSAERLKGVDSTLKIQPAELGDSAVYLCASSPQGLVTEAFFGQGTRLTVV.

This chain links TRBV12-1 with TRBJ2-7; the DNA was not used to check the table's D call, TRBD2. TRBV12-1 is labeled a pseudogene. CDR3 size: 12 residues. The CDR3, as DNA: TGTGCCAGCAGCCCTAGCTCCTACGAGCAGTACGTC. Its protein product is CASSPSSYEQYV.

This chain uses TRBV4-3 with TRBJ2-7; D is unresolved. This CDR3 comprises 14 residues. With 1 base removed from V and 0 bases from J, the gap between germline ends came to 7 bases. CDR1 LGHNA and CDR2 YSLEER come from the germline V gene. The CDR3 protein is CASSQVQFSYEQYV. DNA of the CDR3: TGCGCCAGCAGCCAAGTTCAGTTCTCCTACGAGCAGTACGTC.

This clone was counted once. This chain connects TRBV2 to TRBJ1-1; TRBD1 matches at 7 bases. There are 15 residues in the CDR3. V shed 2 bases and J 4 bases; nucleotides not matched to a gene: 7. Per the germline V gene, CDR1 is SNHLY and CDR2 is FYNNEI. CDR3 protein: CASSEPEGQSTEAFF. DNA of the CDR3: TGTGCCAGCAGTGAACCAGAGGGACAGTCCACTGAAGCTTTCTTT.

V is TRBV6-2 or TRBV6-3 and J is TRBJ2-1; maybe TRBD2 (6 bases). V was shortened by 5 bases and J by 1 base, with 6 bases between the two germline ends. Germline V gives CDR1 MNHEY, CDR2 SVGEGT. This CDR3 spans 13 amino acids. The CDR3 DNA sequence: TGTGCCAGCAGTAGCGGGTCCTACAATGAGCAGTTCTTC. It translates to CASSSGSYNEQFF.

The V gene is TRBV29-1, the J gene TRBJ2-1; 8 bases agree with TRBD2. V was pared by 3 bases and J by 8 bases, with 3 bases of the junction left unmatched. CDR3 size: 12 residues. The germline V gene has CDR1 SQVTM and CDR2 ANQGSEA. The CDR3 region is CSVDPLADEQFF. CDR3 coding DNA: TGCAGCGTTGATCCACTAGCGGATGAGCAGTTCTTC.

The chain links TRBV7-9 to TRBJ2-3; the match to TRBD2 covers 12 bases. In germline, CDR1 is SEHNR, CDR2 FQNEAQ (reference sequence). The CDR3 has 16 residues. Losses at the gene ends were 5 bases for V and 2 bases for J; bases not matched to a gene: 5. CDR3 nucleotides: TGTGCCAGCAGCCGTGGACTAGCGGGGTCCACAGATACGCAGTATTTT. Protein: CASSRGLAGSTDTQYF. Filled out from reference TRBV7-9 and TRBJ2-3, the complete variable domain reads DTGVSQNPRHKITKRGQNVTFRCDPISEHNRLYWYRQTLGQGPEFLTYFQNEAQLEKSRLLSDRFSAERPKGSFSTLEIQRTEQGDSAMYLCASSRGLAGSTDTQYFGPGTRLTVL.

The CDR3 region is CASSPGGEEQYV. The CDR3 coding sequence is TGTGCCAGCTCACCAGGGGGCGAAGAGCAGTACGTC. The V call is TRBV18, the J call TRBJ2-7; a possible D gene is TRBD1 (6 bases). The CDR3 has 12 amino acids. V lost 2 bases, J lost 7 bases, and 9 bases lay in between. Per germline, CDR1 KGHSH and CDR2 LQKENI.

The chain is built from TRBV5-4 and TRBJ1-2; TRBD1 agrees at 10 bases. This CDR3 is 14 amino acids long. The germline V gene encodes CDR1 SGHNT and CDR2 YYREEE (reference sequence). V dropped 3 bases and J dropped 5; count of bases not matched to a gene: 4. The CDR3 bases are TGTGCCAGCAGCTACGACAGGGGGCTTTATGGCTACACCTTC. Its translation is CASSYDRGLYGYTF.

V is TRBV4-3 and J is TRBJ2-7, with TRBD2 identical over 13 bases. CDR1 and CDR2 from the germline V gene are LGHNA and YSLEER. The V segment lost 2 bases and the J segment 3 bases; nucleotides outside the gene matches: 4. The CDR3 is 16 residues long. This CDR3 is CASSQPGLAGNYEQYV. The CDR3 DNA follows: TGCGCCAGCAGCCAACCGGGACTAGCGGGAAACTACGAGCAGTACGTC.

The chain uses TRBV19 and TRBJ1-4; D is possibly TRBD1 (5 bases). The CDR3 runs to 18 residues. Germline loops: CDR1 LNHDA, CDR2 SQIVND (reference sequence). The germline V and J ends were trimmed by 5 bases and 0 bases, with 19 bases remaining between them. The CDR3 loop is CASSGGTPGYTTNEKLFF. CDR3 bases: TGTGCCAGTAGTGGTGGAACACCAGGGTATACAACTAATGAAAAACTGTTTTTT.

V gene TRBV9 combines with J gene TRBJ2-1; 9 nucleotides agree with TRBD2. The CDR3 is 15 amino acids. The V gene end was trimmed by 2 bases and the J gene end by 5 bases; junction bases not matched to a gene: 5. Germline values: CDR1 SGDLS, CDR2 YYNGEE. CDR3 residues: CASSVTAGGNNEQFF. CDR3 nucleotide sequence: TGTGCCAGCAGCGTGACCGCGGGAGGGAACAATGAGCAGTTCTTC.

The chain combines TRBV2 with TRBJ2-3; TRBD2 agrees at 9 bases. The CDR3 sequence is 16 residues long. The germline V gene has CDR1 SNHLY and CDR2 FYNNEI. J was trimmed by 0 bases and V by 6 bases; bases with no gene match: 7. CDR3 coding DNA: TGTGCCAGCAGGGAAAGGACTAGCGTCAGCACAGATACGCAGTATTTT. Its protein product is CASRERTSVSTDTQYF.

This sequence joins TRBV6-5 and TRBJ2-1; 11 bases are a match to TRBD2. The CDR3 length is 15 residues. CDR1 is MNHEY and CDR2 is SVGAGI in the germline V gene. J lost 6 bases, V lost 6 bases, and 7 bases had no gene match. The CDR3 loop is CASSRGTSGLNEQFF. The CDR3 coding sequence is TGTGCCAGCAGCCGAGGGACTAGCGGTCTCAATGAGCAGTTCTTC.

The J gene is TRBJ1-5, the V gene TRBV5-1; TRBD1 matches 10 bases. J gave up 6 bases and V 4 bases, and 7 bases lay outside the gene matches. This CDR3 has 15 residues. CDR1 and CDR2 from the germline V gene are SGHRS and YFSETQ. CDR3 loop: CASSVGTGVSQPQHF. In nucleotides, the CDR3 is TGCGCCAGCAGCGTGGGGACAGGGGTAAGTCAGCCCCAGCATTTT.

This rearrangement joins TRBV12-5 to TRBJ2-3; TRBD2 might be the D (6 bases). V was cut by 4 bases and J by 1 base, with 15 bases left in between. CDR3 length equals 16 residues. Germline V lookup: CDR1 LGHNT, CDR2 FRNRAP. The CDR3 region is CASGSMGEVGTDTQYF. The CDR3 DNA reads TGTGCTAGTGGTTCGATGGGGGAGGTTGGCACAGATACGCAGTATTTT.

J is TRBJ2-7 and V is TRBV5-6, with 9 bases lining up with TRBD1. The CDR3 consists of 13 residues. Germline CDR1 reads SGHDT; CDR2 reads YYEEEE. In DNA form, the CDR3 reads TGTGCCAGCAGCCAAGGGACAGGGTTAGTTCGACCCGTC. This encodes CASSQGTGLVRPV.

V is TRBV6-5 and J is TRBJ2-7, with D tentatively TRBD1 (5 bases). Trimming removed 6 bases from V and 3 bases from J, with 15 bases in between. CDR3 size: 14 residues. CDR1 is MNHEY and CDR2 is SVGAGI in the germline V gene. This CDR3 is CASRSVGRDYEQYV. For the CDR3, the DNA is TGTGCCAGCAGGTCGGTGGGCAGGGACTACGAGCAGTACGTC.

The chain employs TRBV5-6 and TRBJ1-2; 8 bases agree with TRBD1. Germline assignment: CDR1 SGHDT and CDR2 YYEEEE. This CDR3 is 14 amino acids long. Germline trimming cut 3 bases from V and 0 bases from J; bases unmatched to any gene: 1. Written as DNA, the CDR3 is TGTGCCAGCAGCTGGGGACAGGCTAACTATGGCTACACCTTC. It codes for CASSWGQANYGYTF.

V is TRBV19 and J is TRBJ2-1; TRBD2 matches 8 bases. The length of the CDR3 is 15 residues. Trimming removed 7 bases from V and 6 bases from J; junction bases left unmatched: 11. Per germline, CDR1 LNHDA and CDR2 SQIVND (reference sequence). The CDR3 DNA sequence: TGTGCCAGTACCTGGACTAGCAACCAGGGCAATGAGCAGTTCTTC. It specifies CASTWTSNQGNEQFF. Full variable domain (missing parts from reference TRBV19 and TRBJ2-1): DGGITQSPKYLFRKEGQNVTLSCEQNLNHDAMYWYRQDPGQGLRLIYYSQIVNDFQKGDIAEGYSVSREKKESFPLTVTSAQKNPTAFYLCASTWTSNQGNEQFFGPGTRLTVL.